This note documents a single TCR beta chain sequence. The antigen is not known. The data originate from a study of T cell responses to AZD1222 COVID-19 vaccine. Overall study findings and caveats: In a largely white British group with more females than males, clonal diversity was possibly underestimated. Across spike, vaccine-associated CD4 TCRs were found, dominant at 160-218 and 743-854. At baseline, seropositivity was found in only a handful of AZD1222 recipients. No repertoire was sampled before or during the peak T cell response, only after it.

Sequenced by immunoSEQ multiplex PCR; TCRdb stores in-frame clones only, minus some. The sample carries 200,000 to 300,000 clones, roughly 93% recorded once. V lost 5 bases to trimming and J lost 9 bases, with 14 bases between them. The CDR3 covers 12 residues. The V gene's germline CDR1 is SNHLY and CDR2 FYNNEI. This sequence joins TRBV2 and TRBJ2-7; unclear D gene. The material was peripheral blood, obtained on day 0 of AZD1222 vaccination. This receptor was taken from an adult in good health. The CDR3 coding sequence is TGTGCCAGCAGTCCACAAAGGCAGGCGCAGTACTTC. The encoded protein is CASSPQRQAQYF.